This note documents a single T cell receptor (beta chain) sequence. Its matching antigen is unknown. This sample stems from a study of cytomegalovirus exposure and HLA in healthy donors. Study summary: Genetic ancestry analysis placed under 90% of the 398 donors that were genotyped in the Caucasian-associated cluster.

The V and J ends lost 2 bases and 5 bases, in that order; junction bases with no gene match: 6. Germline assignment: CDR1 MNHEY and CDR2 SMNVEV (reference sequence). CDR3 size: 15 residues. Study-wide results and caveats: As a later analysis showed, a missense DCLRE1C variant was linked to trimming of TCR beta V- and J-genes. Owing to their indistinguishability, certain V segments, notably TRBV6-2 and TRBV6-3, were excluded. Highest at DRB1 and lowest at HLA-C, TCR association rates differed among HLA loci in a later analysis.

60 Vbeta and 13 Jbeta primers were used in PCR. Measured with immunoSEQ multiplex PCR; TCRdb has only the in-frame clones, and not every one. The sample lists 150,000 to 200,000 clones; roughly 80% were seen once. V and J are TRBV27 and TRBJ1-5, with 7 bases identical to TRBD1. The specimen was PBMCs. The sequence derives from a man aged 50 or older in good health and CMV-seropositive. The CDR3 nucleotides read TGTGCCAGCAGTTTAACGGGACAGACTTATCAGCCCCAGCATTTT. Its protein is CASSLTGQTYQPQHF.